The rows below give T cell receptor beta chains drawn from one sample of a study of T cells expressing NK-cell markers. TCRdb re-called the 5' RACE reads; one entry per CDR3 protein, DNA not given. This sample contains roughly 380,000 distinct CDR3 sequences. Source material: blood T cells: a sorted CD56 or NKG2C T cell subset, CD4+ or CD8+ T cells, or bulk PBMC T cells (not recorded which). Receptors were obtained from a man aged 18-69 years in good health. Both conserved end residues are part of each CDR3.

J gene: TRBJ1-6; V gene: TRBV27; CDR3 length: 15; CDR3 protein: CASSFGVRNNSPLHF
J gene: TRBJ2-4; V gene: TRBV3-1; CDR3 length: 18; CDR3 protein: CASSQVGASGGPRNIQYF
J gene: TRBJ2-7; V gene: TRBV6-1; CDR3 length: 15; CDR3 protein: CASSPPDGQNYEQYF
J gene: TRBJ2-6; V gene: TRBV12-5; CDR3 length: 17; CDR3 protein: CASGLVNPLSGANVLTF
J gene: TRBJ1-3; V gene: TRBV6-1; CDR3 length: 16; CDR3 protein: CASSEPPRFSGNTIYF
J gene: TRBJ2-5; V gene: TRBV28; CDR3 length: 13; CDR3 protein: CASSEVTRETQYF
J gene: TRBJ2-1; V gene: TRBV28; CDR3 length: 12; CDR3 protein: CASSLLHNEQFF
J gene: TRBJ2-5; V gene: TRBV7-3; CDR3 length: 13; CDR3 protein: CASSRFLGETQYF
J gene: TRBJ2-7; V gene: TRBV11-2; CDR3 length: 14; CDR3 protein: CASSPWTGGYEQYF
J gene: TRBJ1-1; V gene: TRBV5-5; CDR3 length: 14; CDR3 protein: CASGFAGGDTEAFF
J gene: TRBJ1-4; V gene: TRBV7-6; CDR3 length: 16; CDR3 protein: CASSLFSGRGGEKLFF
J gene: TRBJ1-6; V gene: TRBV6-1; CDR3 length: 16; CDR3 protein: CASSEGRPSTNSPLHF